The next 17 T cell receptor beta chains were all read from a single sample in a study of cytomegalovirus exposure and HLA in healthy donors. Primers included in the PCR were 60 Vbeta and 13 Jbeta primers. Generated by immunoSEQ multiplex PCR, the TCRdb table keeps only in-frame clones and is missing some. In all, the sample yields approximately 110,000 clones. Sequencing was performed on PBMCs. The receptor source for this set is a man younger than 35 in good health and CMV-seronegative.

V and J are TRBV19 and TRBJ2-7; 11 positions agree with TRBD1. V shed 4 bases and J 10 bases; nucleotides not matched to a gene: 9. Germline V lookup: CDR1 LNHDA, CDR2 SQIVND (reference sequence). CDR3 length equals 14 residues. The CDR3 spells CASSTGQGVRSQYF. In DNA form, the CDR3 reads TGTGCCAGTAGTACGGGACAGGGGGTACGTAGCCAGTACTTC.

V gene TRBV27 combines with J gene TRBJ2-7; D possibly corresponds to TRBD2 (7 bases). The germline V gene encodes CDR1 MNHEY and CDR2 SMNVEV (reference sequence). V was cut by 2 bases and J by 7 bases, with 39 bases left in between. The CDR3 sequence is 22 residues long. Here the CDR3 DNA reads TGTGCCAGCAGTTTAGTGGGGAGGGCCTTCCACCGCAACCAGGGGTACCTTACGGAGCAGTACTTC. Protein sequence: CASSLVGRAFHRNQGYLTEQYF.

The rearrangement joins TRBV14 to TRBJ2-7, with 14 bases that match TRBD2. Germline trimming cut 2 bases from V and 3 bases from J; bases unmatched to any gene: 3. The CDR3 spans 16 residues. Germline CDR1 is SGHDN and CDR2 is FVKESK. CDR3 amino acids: CASSQQGTSGSYEQYF. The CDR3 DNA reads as TGTGCCAGCAGCCAACAGGGGACTAGCGGGAGCTACGAGCAGTACTTC.

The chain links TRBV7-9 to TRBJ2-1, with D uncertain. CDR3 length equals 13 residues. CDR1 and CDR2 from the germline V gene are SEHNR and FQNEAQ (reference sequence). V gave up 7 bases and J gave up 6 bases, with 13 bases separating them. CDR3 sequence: CASIAVGSNEQFF. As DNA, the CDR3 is TGTGCCAGCATCGCGGTTGGTTCCAATGAGCAGTTCTTC.

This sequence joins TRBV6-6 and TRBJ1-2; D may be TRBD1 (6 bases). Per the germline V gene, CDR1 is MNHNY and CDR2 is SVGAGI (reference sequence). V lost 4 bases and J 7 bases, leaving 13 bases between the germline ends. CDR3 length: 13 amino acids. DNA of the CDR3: TGTGCCAGCAGTTCGGACAGCCGTATTGGCTACACCTTC. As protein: CASSSDSRIGYTF.

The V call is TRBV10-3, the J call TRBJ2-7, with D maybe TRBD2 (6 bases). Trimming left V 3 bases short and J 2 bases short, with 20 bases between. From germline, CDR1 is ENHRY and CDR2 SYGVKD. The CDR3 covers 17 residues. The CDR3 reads CAISDGSRGGRPYEQYF. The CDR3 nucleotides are TGTGCCATCAGTGACGGATCGAGGGGAGGCCGACCCTACGAGCAGTACTTC.

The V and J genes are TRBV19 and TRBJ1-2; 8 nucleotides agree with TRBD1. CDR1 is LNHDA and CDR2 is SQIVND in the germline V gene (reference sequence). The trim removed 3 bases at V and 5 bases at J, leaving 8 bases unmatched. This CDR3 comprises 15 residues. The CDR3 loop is CASSIPGTGPYGYTF. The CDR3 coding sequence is TGTGCCAGTAGTATCCCCGGGACAGGTCCATATGGCTACACCTTC.

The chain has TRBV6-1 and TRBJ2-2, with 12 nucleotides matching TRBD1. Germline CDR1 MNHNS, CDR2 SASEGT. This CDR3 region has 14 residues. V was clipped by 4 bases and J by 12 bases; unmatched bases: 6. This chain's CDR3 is CASSGGTGGMKLFF. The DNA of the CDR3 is TGTGCCAGCAGTGGAGGGACAGGGGGCATGAAGCTGTTTTTT.

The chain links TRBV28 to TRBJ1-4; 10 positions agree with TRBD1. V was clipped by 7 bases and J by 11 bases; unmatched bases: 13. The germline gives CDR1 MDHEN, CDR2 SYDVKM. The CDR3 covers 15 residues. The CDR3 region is CASTNGGQGVGKLFF. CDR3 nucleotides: TGTGCCAGCACCAATGGCGGACAGGGGGTGGGGAAACTGTTTTTT. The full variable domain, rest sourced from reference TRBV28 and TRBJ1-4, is DVKVTQSSRYLVKRTGEKVFLECVQDMDHENMFWYRQDPGLGLRLIYFSYDVKMKEKGDIPEGYSVSREKKERFSLILESASTNQTSMYLCASTNGGQGVGKLFFGSGTQLSVL.

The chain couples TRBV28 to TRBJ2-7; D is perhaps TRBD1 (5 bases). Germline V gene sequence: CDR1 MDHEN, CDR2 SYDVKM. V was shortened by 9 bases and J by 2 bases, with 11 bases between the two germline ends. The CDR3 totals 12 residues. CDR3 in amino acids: CASQSTAYEQYF. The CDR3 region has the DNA TGTGCCAGTCAATCGACAGCCTACGAGCAGTACTTC.

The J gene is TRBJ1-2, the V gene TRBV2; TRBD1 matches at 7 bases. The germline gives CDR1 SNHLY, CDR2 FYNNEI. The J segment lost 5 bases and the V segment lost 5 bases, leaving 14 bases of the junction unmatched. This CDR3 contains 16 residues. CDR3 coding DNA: TGTGCCAGCAGTCCCCCCAGGACAGGTTTTAGGTATGGCTACACCTTC. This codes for CASSPPRTGFRYGYTF.

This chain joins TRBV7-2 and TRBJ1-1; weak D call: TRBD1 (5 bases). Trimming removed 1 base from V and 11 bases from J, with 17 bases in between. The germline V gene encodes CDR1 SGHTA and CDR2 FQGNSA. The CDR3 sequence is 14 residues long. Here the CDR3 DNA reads TGTGCCAGCAGCTTAGACGGGCGGGGCCCCGGGGCTTTCTTT. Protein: CASSLDGRGPGAFF.

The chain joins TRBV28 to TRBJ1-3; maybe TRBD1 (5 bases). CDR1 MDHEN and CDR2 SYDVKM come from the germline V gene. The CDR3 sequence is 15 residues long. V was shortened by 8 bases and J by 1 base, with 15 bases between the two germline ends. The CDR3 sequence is CASSSGGGSGNTIYF. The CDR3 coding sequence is TGTGCCAGCTCTTCTGGGGGGGGATCTGGAAACACCATATATTTT.

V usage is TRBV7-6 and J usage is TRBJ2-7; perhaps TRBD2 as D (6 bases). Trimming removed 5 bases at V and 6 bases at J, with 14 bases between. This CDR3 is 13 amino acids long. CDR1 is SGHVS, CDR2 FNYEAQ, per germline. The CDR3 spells CASSPSRGSEQYF. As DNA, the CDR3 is TGTGCCAGCAGCCCCAGCCGGGGGAGCGAGCAGTACTTC.

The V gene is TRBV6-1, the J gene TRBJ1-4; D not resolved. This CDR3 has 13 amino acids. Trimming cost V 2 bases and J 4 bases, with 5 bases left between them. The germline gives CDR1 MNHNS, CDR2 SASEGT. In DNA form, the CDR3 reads TGTGCCAGCAGTGAAAGCTATAATGAAAAACTGTTTTTT. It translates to CASSESYNEKLFF.

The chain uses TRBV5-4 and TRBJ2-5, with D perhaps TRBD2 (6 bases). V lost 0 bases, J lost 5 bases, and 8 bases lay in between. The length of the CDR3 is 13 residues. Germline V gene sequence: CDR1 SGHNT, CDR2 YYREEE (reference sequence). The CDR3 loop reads CASSLGGRETQYF. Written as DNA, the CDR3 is TGTGCCAGCAGCTTGGGGGGGAGGGAGACCCAGTACTTC.

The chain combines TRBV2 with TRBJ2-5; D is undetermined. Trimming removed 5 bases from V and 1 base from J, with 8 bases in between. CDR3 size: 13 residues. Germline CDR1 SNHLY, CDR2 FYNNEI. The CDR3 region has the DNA TGTGCCAGCAGTCCTGGCAGCCAAGAGACCCAGTACTTC. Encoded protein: CASSPGSQETQYF.